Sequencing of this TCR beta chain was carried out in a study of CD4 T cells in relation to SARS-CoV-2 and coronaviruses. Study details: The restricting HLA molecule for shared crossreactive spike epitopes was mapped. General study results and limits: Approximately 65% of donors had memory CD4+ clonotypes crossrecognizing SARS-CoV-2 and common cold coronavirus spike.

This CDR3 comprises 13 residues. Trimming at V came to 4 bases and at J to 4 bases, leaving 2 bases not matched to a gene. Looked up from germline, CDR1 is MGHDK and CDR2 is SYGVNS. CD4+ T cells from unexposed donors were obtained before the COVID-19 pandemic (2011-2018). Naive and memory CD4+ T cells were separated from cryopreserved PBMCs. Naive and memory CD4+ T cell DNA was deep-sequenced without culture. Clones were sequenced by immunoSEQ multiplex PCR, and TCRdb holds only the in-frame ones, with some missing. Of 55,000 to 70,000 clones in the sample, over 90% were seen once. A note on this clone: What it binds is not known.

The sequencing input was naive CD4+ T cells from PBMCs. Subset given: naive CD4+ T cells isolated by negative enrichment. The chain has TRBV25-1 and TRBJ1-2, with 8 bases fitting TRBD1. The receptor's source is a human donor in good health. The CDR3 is CASSVGQGYGYTF. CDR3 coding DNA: TGTGCCAGCAGTGTAGGACAGGGCTATGGCTACACCTTC.